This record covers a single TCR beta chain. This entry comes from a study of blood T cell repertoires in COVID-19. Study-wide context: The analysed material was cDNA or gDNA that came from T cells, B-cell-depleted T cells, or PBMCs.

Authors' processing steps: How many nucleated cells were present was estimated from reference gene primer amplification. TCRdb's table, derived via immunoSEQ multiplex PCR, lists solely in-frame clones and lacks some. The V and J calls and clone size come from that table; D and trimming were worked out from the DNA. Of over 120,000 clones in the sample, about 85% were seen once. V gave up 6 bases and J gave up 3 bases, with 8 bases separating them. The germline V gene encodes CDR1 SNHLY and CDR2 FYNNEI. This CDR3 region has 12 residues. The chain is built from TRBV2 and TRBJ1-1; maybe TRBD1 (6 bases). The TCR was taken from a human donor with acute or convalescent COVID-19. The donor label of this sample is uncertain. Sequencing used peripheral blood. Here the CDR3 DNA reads TGTGCCAGCAGCGGACAGTACACTGAAGCTTTCTTT. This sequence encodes CASSGQYTEAFF.